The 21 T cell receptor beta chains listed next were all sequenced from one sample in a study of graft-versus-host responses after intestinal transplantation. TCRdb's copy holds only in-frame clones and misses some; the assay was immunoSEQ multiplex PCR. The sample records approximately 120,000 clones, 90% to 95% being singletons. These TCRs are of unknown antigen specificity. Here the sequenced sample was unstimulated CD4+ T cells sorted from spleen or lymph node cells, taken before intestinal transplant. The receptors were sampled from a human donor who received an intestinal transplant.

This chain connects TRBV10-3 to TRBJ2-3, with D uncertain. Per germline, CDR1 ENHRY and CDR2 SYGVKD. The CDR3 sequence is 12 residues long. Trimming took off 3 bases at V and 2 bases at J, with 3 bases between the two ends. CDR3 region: CAISDHTDTQYF. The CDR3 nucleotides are TGTGCCATCAGTGATCACACAGATACGCAGTATTTT.

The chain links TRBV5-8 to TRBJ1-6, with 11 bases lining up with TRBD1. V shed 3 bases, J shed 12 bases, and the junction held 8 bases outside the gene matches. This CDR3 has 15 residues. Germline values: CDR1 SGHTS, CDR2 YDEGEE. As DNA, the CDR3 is TGTGCCAGCAGCTCCAAGGGGACAGGGGGTAAACCCCTCCACTTT. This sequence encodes CASSSKGTGGKPLHF.

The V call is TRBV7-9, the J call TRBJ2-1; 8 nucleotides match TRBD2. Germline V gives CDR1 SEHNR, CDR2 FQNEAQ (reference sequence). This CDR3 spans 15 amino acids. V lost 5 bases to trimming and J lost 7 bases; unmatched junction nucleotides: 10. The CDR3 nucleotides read TGTGCCAGCAGCCTCACTAGCGGTGACCAAAATGAGCAGTTCTTC. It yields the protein CASSLTSGDQNEQFF.

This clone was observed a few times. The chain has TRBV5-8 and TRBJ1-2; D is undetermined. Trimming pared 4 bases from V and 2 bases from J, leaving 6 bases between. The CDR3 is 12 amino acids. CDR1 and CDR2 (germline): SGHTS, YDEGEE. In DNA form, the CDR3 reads TGTGCCAGCAGCCCAGACAACTATGGCTACACCTTC. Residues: CASSPDNYGYTF.

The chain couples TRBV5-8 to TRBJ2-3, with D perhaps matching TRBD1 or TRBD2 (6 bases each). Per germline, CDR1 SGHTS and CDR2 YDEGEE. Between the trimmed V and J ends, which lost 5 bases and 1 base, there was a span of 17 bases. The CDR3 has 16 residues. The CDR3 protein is CASRFSHGGGTDTQYF. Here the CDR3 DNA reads TGTGCCAGCAGGTTCTCTCACGGGGGCGGCACAGATACGCAGTATTTT. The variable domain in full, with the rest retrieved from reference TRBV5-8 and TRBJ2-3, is EAGVTQSPTHLIKTRGQQATLRCSPISGHTSVYWYQQALGLGLQFLLWYDEGEERNRGNFPPRFSGRQFPNYSSELNVNALELEDSALYLCASRFSHGGGTDTQYFGPGTRLTVL.

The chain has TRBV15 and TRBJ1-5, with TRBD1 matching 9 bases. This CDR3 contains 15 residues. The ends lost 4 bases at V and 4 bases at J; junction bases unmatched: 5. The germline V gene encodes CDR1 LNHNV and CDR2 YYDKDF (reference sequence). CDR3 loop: CATSKLTGGNQPQHF. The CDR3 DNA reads TGTGCCACCAGCAAACTGACAGGGGGGAATCAGCCCCAGCATTTT.

CDR3 sequence reads: CASSVEPRGQGNTIYF. The CDR3 DNA reads as TGTGCCAGCAGCGTAGAGCCCAGGGGGCAAGGAAACACCATATATTTT. This rearrangement joins TRBV9 to TRBJ1-3; TRBD1 agrees at 8 bases. Germline CDR1 reads SGDLS; CDR2 reads YYNGEE. The CDR3 loop spans 16 amino acids. Losses at the gene ends were 0 bases for V and 4 bases for J; bases not matched to a gene: 6.

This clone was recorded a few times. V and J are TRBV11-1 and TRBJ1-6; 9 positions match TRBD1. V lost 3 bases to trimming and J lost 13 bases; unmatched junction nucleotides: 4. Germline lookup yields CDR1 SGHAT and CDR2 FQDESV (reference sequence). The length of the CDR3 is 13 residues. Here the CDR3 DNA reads TGTGCCAGCAGCTTCGGGACAGGGAGGCCCCTCCACTTT. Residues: CASSFGTGRPLHF.

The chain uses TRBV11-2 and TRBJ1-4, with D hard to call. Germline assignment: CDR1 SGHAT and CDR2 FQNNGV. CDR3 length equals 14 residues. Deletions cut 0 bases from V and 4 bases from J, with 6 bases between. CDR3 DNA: TGTGCCAGCAGCTTAGATCGGTTTAATGAAAAACTGTTTTTT. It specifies CASSLDRFNEKLFF.

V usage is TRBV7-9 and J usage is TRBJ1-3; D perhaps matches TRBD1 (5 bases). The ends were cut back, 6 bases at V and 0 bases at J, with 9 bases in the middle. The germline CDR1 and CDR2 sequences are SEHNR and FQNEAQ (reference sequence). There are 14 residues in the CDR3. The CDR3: CASRGTLSGNTIYF. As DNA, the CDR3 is TGTGCCAGCAGAGGGACCCTCTCTGGAAACACCATATATTTT.

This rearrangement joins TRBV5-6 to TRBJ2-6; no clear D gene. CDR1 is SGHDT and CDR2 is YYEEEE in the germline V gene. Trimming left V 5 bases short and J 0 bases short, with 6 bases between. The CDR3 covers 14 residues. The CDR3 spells CASRPGSGANVLTF. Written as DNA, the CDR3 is TGTGCCAGCAGACCCGGCTCTGGGGCCAACGTCCTGACTTTC.

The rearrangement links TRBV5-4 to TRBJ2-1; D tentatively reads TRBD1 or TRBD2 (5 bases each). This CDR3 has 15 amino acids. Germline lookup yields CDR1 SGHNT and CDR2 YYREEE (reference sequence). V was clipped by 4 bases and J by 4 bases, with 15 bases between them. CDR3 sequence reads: CASSPSGTRYNEQFF. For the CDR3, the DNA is TGTGCCAGCAGCCCCTCCGGGACGCGTTACAATGAGCAGTTCTTC.

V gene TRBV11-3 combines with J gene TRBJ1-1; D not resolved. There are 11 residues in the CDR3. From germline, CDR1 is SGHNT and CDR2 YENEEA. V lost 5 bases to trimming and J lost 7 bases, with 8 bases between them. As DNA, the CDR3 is TGTGCCAGCAGCGAACGGGTTGAAGCTTTCTTT. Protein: CASSERVEAFF.

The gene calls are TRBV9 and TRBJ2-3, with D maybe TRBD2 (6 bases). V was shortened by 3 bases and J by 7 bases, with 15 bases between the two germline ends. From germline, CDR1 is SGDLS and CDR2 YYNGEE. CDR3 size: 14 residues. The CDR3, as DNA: TGTGCCAGCAGCGGGGGGGTTTATGGCAATACGCAGTATTTT. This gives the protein CASSGGVYGNTQYF.

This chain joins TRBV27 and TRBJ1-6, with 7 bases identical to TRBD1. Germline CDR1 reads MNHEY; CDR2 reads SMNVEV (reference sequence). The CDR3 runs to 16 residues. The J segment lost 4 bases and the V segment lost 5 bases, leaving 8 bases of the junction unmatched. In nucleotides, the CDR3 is TGTGCCAGCAGTCTTTTTGGGACAGAGTATAATTCACCCCTCCACTTT. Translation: CASSLFGTEYNSPLHF.

The CDR3 nucleotides read TGTGCCAGCAGCCAAATTACAGGGGCTCGTAATGAAGCTTTCTTT. This gives the protein CASSQITGARNEAFF. V and J are TRBV5-4 and TRBJ1-1, with TRBD1 identical over 7 bases. Trimming cost V 4 bases and J 7 bases; bases outside gene matches: 13. The CDR3 is made up of 15 amino acids. The germline V gene encodes CDR1 SGHNT and CDR2 YYREEE (reference sequence).

The CDR3 protein is CASSYSPGAKGTEAFF. Written as DNA, the CDR3 is TGTGCCAGCAGTTACTCGCCGGGGGCCAAGGGGACTGAAGCTTTCTTT. The chain couples TRBV6-5 to TRBJ1-1; D possibly corresponds to TRBD1 (6 bases). The CDR3 covers 16 residues. Trimming removed 0 bases from V and 5 bases from J, with 16 bases in between. The V gene's germline CDR1 is MNHEY and CDR2 SVGAGI.

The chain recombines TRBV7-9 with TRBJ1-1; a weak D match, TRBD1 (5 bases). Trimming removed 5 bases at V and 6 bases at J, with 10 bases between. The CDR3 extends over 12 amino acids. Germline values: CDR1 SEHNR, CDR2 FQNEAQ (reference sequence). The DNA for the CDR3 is TGTGCCAGCAGCCGGGGACGGGCTGAAGCTTTCTTT. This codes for CASSRGRAEAFF.

CDR3 sequence: CASSPLPGHSTNEKLFF. CDR3 sequence (DNA): TGTGCCAGCAGCCCCTTGCCCGGACATTCAACTAATGAAAAACTGTTTTTT. The chain recombines TRBV4-2 with TRBJ1-4; D might be TRBD1 (5 bases). The germline gives CDR1 LGHNA, CDR2 YNFKEQ. The V gene lost 4 bases and the J gene lost 0 bases, with 15 bases spanning the gap. This CDR3 has 17 residues.

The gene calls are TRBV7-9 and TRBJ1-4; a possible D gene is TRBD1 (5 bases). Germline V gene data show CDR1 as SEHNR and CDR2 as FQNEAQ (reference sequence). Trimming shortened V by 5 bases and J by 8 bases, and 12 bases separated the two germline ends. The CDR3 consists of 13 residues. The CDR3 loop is CASSLGWGEKLFF. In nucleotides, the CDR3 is TGTGCCAGCAGCCTCGGGTGGGGCGAAAAACTGTTTTTT.

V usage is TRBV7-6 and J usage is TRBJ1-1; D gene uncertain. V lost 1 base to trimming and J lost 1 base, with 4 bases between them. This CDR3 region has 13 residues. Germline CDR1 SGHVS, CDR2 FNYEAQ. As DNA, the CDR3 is TGTGCCAGCAGCTTAGGGGAGAACACTGAAGCTTTCTTT. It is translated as CASSLGENTEAFF.